This TCR beta chain was captured by sequencing in a study of cytomegalovirus exposure and HLA in healthy donors. 60 Vbeta and 13 Jbeta primers were used in PCR. TCRdb's copy holds only in-frame clones and misses some; the assay was immunoSEQ multiplex PCR. The sample shows approximately 110,000 clones, 77% of them seen only once. With 5 bases removed from V and 3 bases from J, the gap between germline ends came to 13 bases. CDR3 length equals 13 residues. CDR1 and CDR2 (germline): SQVTM, ANQGSEA. Regarding donors, all were healthy bone marrow donors. This chain links TRBV29-1 with TRBJ1-2, with TRBD1 as a possible D gene (6 bases). The sequencing sample was made of PBMCs. The origin of this receptor is a woman between 40 and 55 years old in good health and CMV-seropositive. The CDR3 loop reads CSVTGFTDYGYTF. The CDR3 DNA is TGCAGCGTTACAGGGTTTACTGACTATGGCTACACCTTC.